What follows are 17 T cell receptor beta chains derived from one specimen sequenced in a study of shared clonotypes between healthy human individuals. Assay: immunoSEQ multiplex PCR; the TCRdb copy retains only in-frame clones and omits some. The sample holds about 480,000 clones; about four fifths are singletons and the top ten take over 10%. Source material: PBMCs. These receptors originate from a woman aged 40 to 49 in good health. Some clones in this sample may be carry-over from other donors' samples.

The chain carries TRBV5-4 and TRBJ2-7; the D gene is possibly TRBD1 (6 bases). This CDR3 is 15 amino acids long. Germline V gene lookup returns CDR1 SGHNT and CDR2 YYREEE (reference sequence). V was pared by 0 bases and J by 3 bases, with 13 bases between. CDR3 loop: CASSLAQGRDYEQYF. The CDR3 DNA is TGTGCCAGCAGCTTGGCGCAGGGGCGCGACTACGAGCAGTACTTC. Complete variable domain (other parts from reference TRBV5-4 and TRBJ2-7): ETGVTQSPTHLIKTRGQQVTLRCSSQSGHNTVSWYQQALGQGPQFIFQYYREEENGRGNFPPRFSGLQFPNYSSELNVNALELDDSALYLCASSLAQGRDYEQYFGPGTRLTVT.

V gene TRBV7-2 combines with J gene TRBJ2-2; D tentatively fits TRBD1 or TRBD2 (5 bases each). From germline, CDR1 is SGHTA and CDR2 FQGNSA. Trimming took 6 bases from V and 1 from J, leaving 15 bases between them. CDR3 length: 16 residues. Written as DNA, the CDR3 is TGTGCCAGCAGACCTCGGGGCGGTCGGAACACCGGGGAGCTGTTTTTT. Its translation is CASRPRGGRNTGELFF.

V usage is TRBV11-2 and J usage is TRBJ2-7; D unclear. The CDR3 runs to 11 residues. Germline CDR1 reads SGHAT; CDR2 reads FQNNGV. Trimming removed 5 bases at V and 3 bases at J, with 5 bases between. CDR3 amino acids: CASSPLYEQYF. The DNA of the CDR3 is TGTGCCAGCAGCCCCCTCTACGAGCAGTACTTC. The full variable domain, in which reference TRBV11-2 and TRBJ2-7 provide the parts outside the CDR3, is EAGVAQSPRYKIIEKRQSVAFWCNPISGHATLYWYQQILGQGPKLLIQFQNNGVVDDSQLPKDRFSAERLKGVDSTLKIQPAKLEDSAVYLCASSPLYEQYFGPGTRLTVT.

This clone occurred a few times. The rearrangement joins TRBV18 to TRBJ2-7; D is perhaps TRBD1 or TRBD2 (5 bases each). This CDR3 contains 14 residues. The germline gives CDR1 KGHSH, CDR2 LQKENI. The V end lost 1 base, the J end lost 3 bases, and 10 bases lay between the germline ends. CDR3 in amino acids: CASSPRGVFYEQYF. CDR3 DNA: TGTGCCAGCTCACCACGAGGGGTTTTCTACGAGCAGTACTTC.

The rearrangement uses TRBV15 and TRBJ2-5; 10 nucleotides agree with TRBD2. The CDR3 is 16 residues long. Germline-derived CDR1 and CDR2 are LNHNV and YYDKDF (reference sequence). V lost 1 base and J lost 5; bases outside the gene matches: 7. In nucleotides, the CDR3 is TGTGCCACCAGCAGAGCCACTAGCGGGATTCGGGAGACCCAGTACTTC. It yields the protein CATSRATSGIRETQYF.

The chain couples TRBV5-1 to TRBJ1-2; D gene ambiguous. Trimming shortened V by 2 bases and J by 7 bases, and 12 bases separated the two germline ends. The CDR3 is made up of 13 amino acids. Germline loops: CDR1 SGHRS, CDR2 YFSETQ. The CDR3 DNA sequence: TGCGCCAGCAGCTTAACTGAAACCGGTGGCTACACCTTC. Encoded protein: CASSLTETGGYTF.

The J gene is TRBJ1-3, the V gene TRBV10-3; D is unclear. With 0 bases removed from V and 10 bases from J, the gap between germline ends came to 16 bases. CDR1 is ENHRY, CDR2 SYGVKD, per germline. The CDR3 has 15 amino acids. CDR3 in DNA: TGTGCCATCAGTGAGTCGGATGGGGAATTTGAGACCATATATTTT. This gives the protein CAISESDGEFETIYF.

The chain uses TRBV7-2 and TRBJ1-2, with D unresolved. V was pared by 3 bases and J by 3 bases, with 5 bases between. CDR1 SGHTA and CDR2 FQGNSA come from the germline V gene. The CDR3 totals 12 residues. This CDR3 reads CASSFRDYGYTF. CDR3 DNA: TGTGCCAGCAGCTTTAGAGACTATGGCTACACCTTC.

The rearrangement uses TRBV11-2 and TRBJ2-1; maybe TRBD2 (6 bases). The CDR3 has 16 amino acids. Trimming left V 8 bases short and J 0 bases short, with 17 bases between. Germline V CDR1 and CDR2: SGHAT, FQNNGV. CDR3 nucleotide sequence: TGTGCCAGCGGGAGCGGGCCTGACAGCTCCTACAATGAGCAGTTCTTC. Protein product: CASGSGPDSSYNEQFF.

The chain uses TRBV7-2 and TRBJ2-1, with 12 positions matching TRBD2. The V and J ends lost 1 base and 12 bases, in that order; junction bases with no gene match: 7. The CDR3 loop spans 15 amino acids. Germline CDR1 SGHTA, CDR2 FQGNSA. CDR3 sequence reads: CASSLVQLAGGGQFF. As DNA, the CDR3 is TGTGCCAGCAGCTTAGTCCAGCTAGCGGGAGGGGGGCAGTTCTTC. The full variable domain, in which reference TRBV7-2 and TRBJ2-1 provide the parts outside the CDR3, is GAGVSQSPSNKVTEKGKDVELRCDPISGHTALYWYRQSLGQGLEFLIYFQGNSAPDKSGLPSDRFSAERTGGSVSTLTIQRTQQEDSAVYLCASSLVQLAGGGQFFGPGTRLTVL.

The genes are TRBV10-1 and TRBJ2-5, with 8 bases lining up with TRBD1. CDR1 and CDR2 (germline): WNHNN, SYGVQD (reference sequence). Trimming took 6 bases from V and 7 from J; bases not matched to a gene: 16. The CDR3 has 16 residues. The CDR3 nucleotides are TGCGCCAGCAGCGGGGGCGGCAGGGGGCCCTCAAGGACCCAGTACTTC. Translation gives CASSGGGRGPSRTQYF.

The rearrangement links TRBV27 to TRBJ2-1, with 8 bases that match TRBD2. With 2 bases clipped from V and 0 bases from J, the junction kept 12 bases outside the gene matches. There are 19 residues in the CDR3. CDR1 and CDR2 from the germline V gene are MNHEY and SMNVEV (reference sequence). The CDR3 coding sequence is TGTGCCAGCAGTTTAAAAGCGGGAGCTTTATCGAGCTCCTACAATGAGCAGTTCTTC. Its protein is CASSLKAGALSSSYNEQFF.

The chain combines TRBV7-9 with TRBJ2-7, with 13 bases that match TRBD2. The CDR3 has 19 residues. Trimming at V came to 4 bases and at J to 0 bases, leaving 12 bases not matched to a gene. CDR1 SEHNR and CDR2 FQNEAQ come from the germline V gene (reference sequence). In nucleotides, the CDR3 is TGTGCCAGCAGCTCGTTGGGACTAGCGGGGCCCTCGAGCTCCTACGAGCAGTACTTC. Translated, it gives CASSSLGLAGPSSSYEQYF. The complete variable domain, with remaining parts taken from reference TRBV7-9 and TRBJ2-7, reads DTGVSQNPRHKITKRGQNVTFRCDPISEHNRLYWYRQTLGQGPEFLTYFQNEAQLEKSRLLSDRFSAERPKGSFSTLEIQRTEQGDSAMYLCASSSLGLAGPSSSYEQYFGPGTRLTVT.

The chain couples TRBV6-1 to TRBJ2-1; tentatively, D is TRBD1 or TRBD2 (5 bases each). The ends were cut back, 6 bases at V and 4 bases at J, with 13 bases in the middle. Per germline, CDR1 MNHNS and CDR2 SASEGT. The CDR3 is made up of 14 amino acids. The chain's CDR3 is CASRGTRWYNEQFF. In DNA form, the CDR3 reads TGTGCCAGCAGGGGGACGAGGTGGTACAATGAGCAGTTCTTC.

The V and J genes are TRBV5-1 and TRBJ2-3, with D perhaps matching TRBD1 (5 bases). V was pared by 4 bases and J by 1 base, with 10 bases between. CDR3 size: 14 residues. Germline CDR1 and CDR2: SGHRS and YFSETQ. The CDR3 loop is CASSDRPRTDTQYF. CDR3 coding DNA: TGCGCCAGCAGCGACAGACCGCGCACAGATACGCAGTATTTT.

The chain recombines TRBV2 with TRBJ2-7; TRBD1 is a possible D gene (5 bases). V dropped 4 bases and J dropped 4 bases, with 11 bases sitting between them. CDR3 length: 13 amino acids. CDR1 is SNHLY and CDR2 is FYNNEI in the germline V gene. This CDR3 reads CASSAVGDYEQYF. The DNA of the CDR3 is TGTGCCAGCAGTGCGGTAGGGGATTACGAGCAGTACTTC.

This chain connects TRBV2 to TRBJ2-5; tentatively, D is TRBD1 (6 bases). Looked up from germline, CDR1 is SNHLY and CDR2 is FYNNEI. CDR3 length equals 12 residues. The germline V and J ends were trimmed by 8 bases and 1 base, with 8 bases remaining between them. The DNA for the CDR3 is TGTGCCAGCGGGGACATCCAAGAGACCCAGTACTTC. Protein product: CASGDIQETQYF.